Each of the 29 T cell receptor beta chains below was sequenced from the same sample in a study of blood T cell repertoires in COVID-19. The protocol was immunoSEQ multiplex PCR, while the TCRdb copy is restricted to in-frame clones and leaves out a portion. The table records 180,000 or so clones, roughly four fifths of them present only once. The sample comprised PBMCs or T cells enriched from blood (not recorded which). These receptor sequences come from a man aged 50 to 60 who had recovered from COVID-19.

The chain is built from TRBV30 and TRBJ2-3, with TRBD2 matching over 11 bases. V was pared by 3 bases and J by 6 bases, with 5 bases of the junction left unmatched. Germline CDR1 and CDR2: GTSNPN and SVGIG (reference sequence). This CDR3 has 14 residues. The CDR3 nucleotides are TGTGCCTGGAGCTGGACTAGCGGGCTGGATACGCAGTATTTT. Translated, it gives CAWSWTSGLDTQYF. Full variable domain (outside the CDR3, taken from reference TRBV30 and TRBJ2-3): SQTIHQWPATLVQPVGSPLSLECTVEGTSNPNLYWYRQAAGRGLQLLFYSVGIGQISSEVPQNLSASRPQDRQFILSSKKLLLSDSGFYLCAWSWTSGLDTQYFGPGTRLTVL.

The chain combines TRBV24-1 with TRBJ2-1; TRBD1 aligns across 7 bases. CDR3 length: 17 residues. J was trimmed by 4 bases and V by 4 bases; bases with no gene match: 12. The germline gives CDR1 KGHDR, CDR2 SFDVKD. CDR3 amino acids: CATSDTGTEDFYNEQFF. Written as DNA, the CDR3 is TGTGCCACCAGTGACACCGGGACAGAGGATTTTTACAATGAGCAGTTCTTC.

This clone was found once. The chain couples TRBV18 to TRBJ1-2; D not resolved. Germline CDR1 reads KGHSH; CDR2 reads LQKENI. This CDR3 has 13 residues. The V end lost 3 bases, the J end lost 2 bases, and 7 bases lay between the germline ends. The CDR3 bases are TGTGCCAGCTCACCGCAGAAGAACTATGGCTACACCTTC. It encodes CASSPQKNYGYTF.

V gene TRBV5-8 combines with J gene TRBJ2-2; D is uncertain. V shed 3 bases and J shed 0 bases, with 3 bases lying between them. This CDR3 region has 13 residues. Germline values: CDR1 SGHTS, CDR2 YDEGEE. The CDR3 region is CASSYTNTGELFF. In DNA form, the CDR3 reads TGTGCCAGCAGCTATACGAACACCGGGGAGCTGTTTTTT. Using reference TRBV5-8 and TRBJ2-2 for the parts outside the CDR3, the full variable domain is EAGVTQSPTHLIKTRGQQATLRCSPISGHTSVYWYQQALGLGLQFLLWYDEGEERNRGNFPPRFSGRQFPNYSSELNVNALELEDSALYLCASSYTNTGELFFGEGSRLTVL.

The rearrangement joins TRBV6-5 to TRBJ1-2; D remains unclear. This CDR3 has 13 residues. Germline-derived CDR1 and CDR2 are MNHEY and SVGAGI. With 6 bases removed from V and 4 bases from J, the gap between germline ends came to 12 bases. CDR3 sequence reads: CASSLGTAYGYTF. The CDR3 region has the DNA TGTGCCAGCAGCCTGGGCACGGCCTATGGCTACACCTTC.

The chain carries TRBV10-3 and TRBJ2-7; 11 bases line up with TRBD1. The CDR3 loop spans 15 amino acids. CDR1 is ENHRY and CDR2 is SYGVKD in the germline V gene. V was pared by 5 bases and J by 7 bases, with 10 bases of the junction left unmatched. In nucleotides, the CDR3 is TGTGCCATCAGTACCGGGACAGGGGGTCCGGGAGAGCAGTACTTC. Translation gives CAISTGTGGPGEQYF.

V and J are TRBV7-9 and TRBJ2-7; TRBD2 matches at 7 bases. Trimming removed 1 base from V and 7 bases from J; junction bases left unmatched: 10. Germline CDR1 reads SEHNR; CDR2 reads FQNEAQ (reference sequence). The CDR3 contains 15 residues. CDR3 DNA: TGTGCCAGCAGCTTAGTTGAGGCTAGCGGAGGAGAGCAGTACTTC. It translates to CASSLVEASGGEQYF.

This sequence joins TRBV5-4 and TRBJ2-3, with 8 nucleotides matching TRBD2. Germline trimming cut 2 bases from V and 2 bases from J; bases unmatched to any gene: 4. Germline loops: CDR1 SGHNT, CDR2 YYREEE (reference sequence). This CDR3 comprises 15 residues. The CDR3 protein is CASSLAGVVTDTQYF. DNA of the CDR3: TGTGCCAGCAGCTTAGCGGGGGTCGTCACAGATACGCAGTATTTT. Full variable domain (remainder filled in from reference TRBV5-4 and TRBJ2-3): ETGVTQSPTHLIKTRGQQVTLRCSSQSGHNTVSWYQQALGQGPQFIFQYYREEENGRGNFPPRFSGLQFPNYSSELNVNALELDDSALYLCASSLAGVVTDTQYFGPGTRLTVL.

The chain has TRBV5-4 and TRBJ2-3, with D unresolved. Trimming took 2 bases from V and 3 from J, leaving 10 bases between them. The CDR3 runs 14 residues. Germline V lookup: CDR1 SGHNT, CDR2 YYREEE (reference sequence). The CDR3 region is CASSFSLETDTQYF. CDR3 DNA: TGTGCCAGCAGCTTTTCGCTGGAGACAGATACGCAGTATTTT.

A single count supports this clone. The chain recombines TRBV20-1 with TRBJ2-1; weak D call: TRBD2 (5 bases). Germline V gene sequence: CDR1 DFQATT, CDR2 SNEGSKA (reference sequence). The CDR3 sequence is 11 residues long. Trimming left V 6 bases short and J 6 bases short, with 9 bases between. The CDR3 here is CSARRSNEQFF. CDR3 sequence (DNA): TGCAGTGCCAGGAGGAGCAATGAGCAGTTCTTC.

V usage is TRBV11-2 and J usage is TRBJ2-6; D might be TRBD1 (6 bases). CDR1 is SGHAT, CDR2 FQNNGV, per germline. Trimming pared 5 bases from V and 4 bases from J, leaving 12 bases between. This CDR3 comprises 15 residues. The CDR3 loop reads CASSNAGVGANVLTF. The CDR3 nucleotides are TGTGCCAGCAGCAACGCAGGGGTCGGGGCCAACGTCCTGACTTTC.

The chain couples TRBV19 to TRBJ1-2; TRBD1 matches 9 bases. Germline V gene data show CDR1 as LNHDA and CDR2 as SQIVND (reference sequence). The CDR3 is 17 residues long. The V segment lost 6 bases and the J segment 2 bases; nucleotides outside the gene matches: 13. The CDR3 DNA follows: TGTGCCAGTAGGATCCGGACAGGGGTGGGAGCAAACTATGGCTACACCTTC. Translated: CASRIRTGVGANYGYTF.

This clone was observed a few times. This chain links TRBV11-3 with TRBJ2-3, with D uncertain. Trimming left V 1 base short and J 0 bases short, with 5 bases between. CDR3 length: 14 residues. CDR1 and CDR2 (germline): SGHNT, YENEEA. In nucleotides, the CDR3 is TGTGCCAGCAGCTTAGTCGGGAGCACAGATACGCAGTATTTT. Translated, it gives CASSLVGSTDTQYF.

J is TRBJ1-2 and V is TRBV20-1; D might be TRBD1 (5 bases). This CDR3 has 8 amino acids. The germline V gene encodes CDR1 DFQATT and CDR2 SNEGSKA (reference sequence). The CDR3 DNA follows: TGCGGAGGGGTGGGCTACACCTTC. Its protein is CGGVGYTF.

This chain links TRBV5-1 with TRBJ1-5, with D possibly being TRBD1 (6 bases). Trimming removed 1 base from V and 2 bases from J, with 7 bases in between. CDR1 and CDR2 from the germline V gene are SGHRS and YFSETQ. CDR3 length equals 14 residues. As DNA, the CDR3 is TGCGCCAGCAGCTTGAGACAGGGCAATCAGCCCCAGCATTTT. This translates into CASSLRQGNQPQHF. Together with reference TRBV5-1 and TRBJ1-5, the CDR3 gives the full variable domain: KAGVTQTPRYLIKTRGQQVTLSCSPISGHRSVSWYQQTPGQGLQFLFEYFSETQRNKGNFPGRFSGRQFSNSRSEMNVSTLELGDSALYLCASSLRQGNQPQHFGDGTRLSIL.

The sample holds one count of this clone. V is TRBV7-2 and J is TRBJ1-1; D might be TRBD1 (6 bases). The V gene's germline CDR1 is SGHTA and CDR2 FQGNSA. Trimming left V 6 bases short and J 3 bases short, with 11 bases between. The CDR3 runs 13 residues. CDR3 amino acids: CASRPGQYTEAFF. CDR3 DNA sequence: TGTGCCAGCAGACCAGGACAGTACACTGAAGCTTTCTTT. The complete variable domain, with remaining parts taken from reference TRBV7-2 and TRBJ1-1, reads GAGVSQSPSNKVTEKGKDVELRCDPISGHTALYWYRQSLGQGLEFLIYFQGNSAPDKSGLPSDRFSAERTGGSVSTLTIQRTQQEDSAVYLCASRPGQYTEAFFGQGTRLTVV.

The V gene is TRBV4-2, the J gene TRBJ1-4; tentatively, D is TRBD1 (6 bases). CDR3 length: 18 amino acids. Germline V lookup: CDR1 LGHNA, CDR2 YNFKEQ. V lost 0 bases, J lost 2 bases, and 16 bases lay in between. CDR3 sequence reads: CASSQDSFGGRTNEKLFF. The DNA for the CDR3 is TGTGCCAGCAGCCAAGACTCCTTCGGGGGGCGGACTAATGAAAAACTGTTTTTT.

The CDR3, as DNA: TGCGCCAGCAGCTTGGAGGGGAATGAGCAGTTCTTC. The encoded protein is CASSLEGNEQFF. The chain uses TRBV5-1 and TRBJ2-1; maybe TRBD1 (5 bases). The V gene's germline CDR1 is SGHRS and CDR2 YFSETQ. Between the trimmed V and J ends, which lost 0 bases and 7 bases, there was a span of 5 bases. CDR3 length: 12 amino acids.

This clone was counted only a few times. The rearrangement uses TRBV7-6 and TRBJ2-1; D is ambiguous. Germline-derived CDR1 and CDR2 are SGHVS and FNYEAQ. The CDR3 has 15 residues. V was clipped by 1 base and J by 8 bases, with 15 bases between them. In DNA, the CDR3 is TGTGCCAGCAGCTTAGAAGTGAGGAGAAGCGATGAGCAGTTCTTC. It translates to CASSLEVRRSDEQFF.

In DNA, the CDR3 is TGTGCCAGCAGTTCCCAGGGGGCGAGCAATCAGCCCCAGCATTTT. This sequence encodes CASSSQGASNQPQHF. The chain joins TRBV28 to TRBJ1-5; 8 nucleotides line up with TRBD1. The CDR3 is 15 residues long. Losses at the gene ends were 4 bases for V and 1 base for J; bases not matched to a gene: 3. Looked up from germline, CDR1 is MDHEN and CDR2 is SYDVKM.

In regard to this clone: One end of the junction is discordant with germline, which a read error may explain. V and J are TRBV12-3 or TRBV12-4 and TRBJ2-5; tentative D call: TRBD2 (6 bases). This CDR3 contains 13 residues. CDR3 bases: TGTGCCAGCAGTTTGATCATGGGCGGGACCCATTACTTC. Encoded protein: CASSLIMGGTHYF.

The genes are TRBV10-3 and TRBJ1-5; 9 nucleotides match TRBD1. V lost 2 bases and J lost 0; bases outside the gene matches: 14. The CDR3 spans 20 residues. Germline CDR1 is ENHRY and CDR2 is SYGVKD. The DNA of the CDR3 is TGTGCCATCAGTGAGAGACGGGACAGGGCGCACGCAATTAGCAATCAGCCCCAGCATTTT. Translated: CAISERRDRAHAISNQPQHF.

The rearrangement uses TRBV6-4 and TRBJ2-3; TRBD2 matches at 10 bases. The CDR3 is 14 amino acids. V gave up 5 bases and J gave up 4 bases; unmatched junction bases: 3. Germline V CDR1 and CDR2: MRHNA, SNTAGT. The CDR3 is CASSSGGASDTQYF. CDR3 coding DNA: TGTGCCAGCAGTAGCGGGGGGGCTTCAGATACGCAGTATTTT.

This clone was counted only a few times. This sequence joins TRBV5-1 and TRBJ2-7; 10 positions match TRBD2. V was pared by 4 bases and J by 7 bases, with 17 bases of the junction left unmatched. The CDR3 length is 17 residues. The germline CDR1 and CDR2 sequences are SGHRS and YFSETQ. The CDR3 nucleotides read TGCGCCAGCAGCCCCGAGACTAGCGGGCCATTTCAAGGGGAGCAGTACTTC. Its translation: CASSPETSGPFQGEQYF.

This chain connects TRBV12-3 or TRBV12-4 to TRBJ1-1, with D perhaps matching TRBD1 (5 bases). The CDR3 loop spans 12 amino acids. The V end lost 5 bases, the J end lost 10 bases, and 14 bases lay between the germline ends. CDR3 bases: TGTGCCAGCAGTCGTACAGGCTTACTAGCTTTCTTT. Translating it yields CASSRTGLLAFF.

This sequence joins TRBV9 and TRBJ2-5, with 9 bases matching TRBD2. The ends lost 0 bases at V and 1 base at J; junction bases unmatched: 4. The CDR3 runs to 16 residues. The V gene's germline CDR1 is SGDLS and CDR2 YYNGEE. The CDR3, as DNA: TGTGCCAGCAGCGTAGTGCCAGCGGGGGGCCAAGAGACCCAGTACTTC. It codes for CASSVVPAGGQETQYF. The entire variable domain, with the rest obtained from reference TRBV9 and TRBJ2-5, is as follows: DSGVTQTPKHLITATGQRVTLRCSPRSGDLSVYWYQQSLDQGLQFLIQYYNGEERAKGNILERFSAQQFPDLHSELNLSSLELGDSALYFCASSVVPAGGQETQYFGPGTRLLVL.

CDR3 region: CASSESYNSYEQYF. CDR3 nucleotide sequence: TGCGCCAGCAGTGAGTCGTACAACTCCTACGAGCAGTACTTC. The genes are TRBV10-1 and TRBJ2-7; D not resolved. Germline assignment: CDR1 WNHNN and CDR2 SYGVQD (reference sequence). V was cut by 0 bases and J by 0 bases, with 6 bases left in between. The CDR3 extends over 14 amino acids.

This sequence joins TRBV19 and TRBJ2-2, with TRBD1 matching over 8 bases. The CDR3 extends over 14 amino acids. The V gene's germline CDR1 is LNHDA and CDR2 SQIVND (reference sequence). V lost 5 bases to trimming and J lost 7 bases; unmatched junction nucleotides: 6. Here the CDR3 reads CASSLQGAGGELFF. The DNA for the CDR3 is TGTGCCAGTAGTTTGCAGGGGGCCGGCGGGGAGCTGTTTTTT.

The chain joins TRBV6-5 to TRBJ2-7; D unclear. CDR3 length: 14 amino acids. Trimming left V 5 bases short and J 1 base short, with 12 bases between. CDR1 and CDR2 from the germline V gene are MNHEY and SVGAGI. CDR3 nucleotides: TGTGCCAGCAGTATTACTTTCCTTTCCTACGAGCAGTACTTC. Protein product: CASSITFLSYEQYF.